These T cell receptor beta chains were read from a single sample in a study of post-analysis software for immune sequencing data. MiXCR, applied by TCRdb to the PCR reads, yields one record per CDR3 protein. The sample carries hundreds of thousands of distinct CDR3 sequences, roughly 50% recorded once. Sequencing was performed on blood. These receptors came from a girl between 10 and 17 years old with multiple sclerosis. The CDR3 runs from the conserved cysteine through the conserved F or W. Clone size is stated in some rows and not others, as once, few, many or a class when expanded.

v_gene	j_gene	abundance	CDR3aa
TRBV7-8	TRBJ1-6	many	CASSLGTSQNNSPLHF
TRBV29-1	TRBJ2-7	.	CSVELLDHEQYF
TRBV20-1	TRBJ1-2	.	CSAPRGGLGYGYTF
TRBV29-1	TRBJ1-5	few	CSVGTGTGADQPQHF
TRBV20-1	.	.	CSFPGTSGAGEQYF
TRBV20-1	TRBJ2-7	.	CSARGGRLYEQYF
TRBV4-1	TRBJ2-1	.	CASSPSGTTYNEQFF
TRBV20-1	TRBJ2-5	few	CSADKTGGLVETQYF
TRBV29-1	TRBJ2-3	few	CSVGQGIDTQYF
TRBV7-9	TRBJ2-1	.	CASSLRELAGHNEQFF
TRBV7-8	TRBJ2-5	.	CASSFSGRTATQETQYF
TRBV12-5	TRBJ1-2	.	CASGAGGGNYGYTF
TRBV29-1	TRBJ1-4	few	CSVAGGDEKLFF
TRBV5-1	TRBJ2-4	few	CASSLDIAKNIQYF
TRBV5-5	TRBJ2-7	.	CASSLVGGLAEQYF
TRBV9	TRBJ2-3	.	CASSEGGSRDTQYF
TRBV15	TRBJ2-1	.	CATSWGGTYNEQFF
TRBV10-3	TRBJ2-7	.	CAISPSGTYEQYF
TRBV5-1	TRBJ2-3	few	CASSLGLLAGVITDTQYF
TRBV14	TRBJ2-4	.	CASSQVSSIAKNIQYF
TRBV7-2	TRBJ2-7	.	CASTRTYEQYF
TRBV12-3/TRBV12-4	TRBJ1-2	.	CASSSGTGGGRDGYTF
TRBV20-1	TRBJ2-3	.	CSARDFPSTDTQYF
TRBV3-1	TRBJ2-6	.	CASSERGGGSGTNVLTF
TRBV5-1	TRBJ2-2	.	CASKLGQGPTGELFF
TRBV15	TRBJ2-3	.	CATSTGQGAFTDTQYF
TRBV7-2	TRBJ2-3	.	CASSQMADTQYF
TRBV27	TRBJ2-1	few	CASSLPGLAGYNEQFF
TRBV7-8	TRBJ2-6	few	CASSANLAAGANVLTF
TRBV25-1	TRBJ2-1	few	CASSDGGAPRDEQFF
TRBV7-2	TRBJ2-1	.	CASSLKRPSGGNEQFF
TRBV5-1	TRBJ2-7	.	CASRYWTGASYEQYF
TRBV12-3/TRBV12-4	TRBJ1-1	.	CASSPLRSTEAFF
TRBV29-1	TRBJ2-3	few	CSVASGLTDTQYF
TRBV3-1	TRBJ1-2	.	CASSPNGQRGYTF
TRBV6-6	TRBJ2-7	.	CASSYTTGAAYEQYF
TRBV6-5	TRBJ1-1	.	CASRESPRNTEAFF
TRBV5-1	.	.	CASSVLAESYEQYF
TRBV29-1	TRBJ1-2	few	CSVEGWAANYGYTF
TRBV20-1	TRBJ2-3	.	CSARVPRRRAGDTQYF
TRBV6-1	TRBJ2-6	.	CASSTRVPWGSGANVLTF
TRBV20-1	.	.	CSARDGQGGDEQYF
TRBV20-1	TRBJ2-5	.	CSAIGGGETQYF
TRBV13	TRBJ2-7	.	CASSLGTGYTYEQYF
TRBV7-8	.	.	CASSLGKGRSSYNEQYF
TRBV2	TRBJ2-5	.	CASSVLSQETQYF
TRBV7-9	TRBJ1-1	.	CASSFLQVTNTEAFF
TRBV3-1	TRBJ2-7	.	CASSQDRSTHYEQYF
TRBV12-5	TRBJ2-7	few	CASGEGQGFYEQYF
TRBV29-1	TRBJ2-4	few	CSPEEGLAGGGAKNIQYF
TRBV5-1	TRBJ2-1	.	CASSHQGGSYNEQFF
TRBV29-1	TRBJ2-5	few	CSVARQLQETQYF